One and the same sample provided the 6 T cell receptor beta chains below, sequenced in a study of blood T cell repertoires in COVID-19. Libraries were prepared by immunoSEQ multiplex PCR; TCRdb keeps only in-frame clonotypes and omits some of them. The data hold 200,000 to 250,000 clones, with roughly 89% observed a single time. The source material was PBMCs or T cells enriched from blood (not recorded which). Source of these receptors: a woman in her thirties or forties who had recovered from COVID-19.

The rearrangement uses TRBV4-1 and TRBJ1-2; 8 bases match TRBD1. V gave up 6 bases and J gave up 6 bases; unmatched junction bases: 12. Germline V gene data show CDR1 as MGHRA and CDR2 as YSYEKL. The CDR3 is 15 residues long. CDR3 amino acids: CASRPNGQGGDGYTF. The CDR3 DNA is TGCGCCAGCAGGCCTAACGGACAGGGCGGGGATGGCTACACCTTC.

This chain joins TRBV7-2 and TRBJ1-1; D perhaps matches TRBD1 (6 bases). V dropped 4 bases and J dropped 0 bases, with 15 bases sitting between them. The length of the CDR3 is 16 residues. The germline V gene has CDR1 SGHTA and CDR2 FQGNSA. The CDR3: CASSSGVGEMNTEAFF. The CDR3, as DNA: TGTGCCAGCAGCTCAGGGGTTGGGGAAATGAACACTGAAGCTTTCTTT.

V usage is TRBV28 and J usage is TRBJ2-7, with TRBD1 as a possible D gene (5 bases). Per the germline V gene, CDR1 is MDHEN and CDR2 is SYDVKM. The CDR3 is made up of 13 amino acids. The ends were cut back, 8 bases at V and 2 bases at J, with 13 bases in the middle. CDR3 sequence: CASLRQPTYEQYF. DNA of the CDR3: TGTGCCAGCTTAAGACAGCCCACCTACGAGCAGTACTTC.

The chain joins TRBV7-8 to TRBJ2-1; 16 bases map to TRBD2. Trimming took 5 bases from V and 16 from J; bases not matched to a gene: 8. The length of the CDR3 is 14 residues. CDR1 and CDR2 from the germline V gene are SGHVS and FQNEAQ. CDR3 protein: CASSQGTSGRAQFF. DNA of the CDR3: TGTGCCAGCAGCCAGGGGACTAGCGGGAGGGCCCAATTCTTC.

The gene calls are TRBV28 and TRBJ2-7; possibly TRBD1 for D (6 bases). This CDR3 has 12 residues. Looked up from germline, CDR1 is MDHEN and CDR2 is SYDVKM. Trimming took 4 bases from V and 6 from J, leaving 10 bases between them. CDR3 DNA sequence: TGTGCCAGCAGTTCCCAGGGGCGCGAGCAGTACGTC. Translation gives CASSSQGREQYV.

J is TRBJ1-5 and V is TRBV19; D is undetermined. Germline V CDR1 and CDR2: LNHDA, SQIVND (reference sequence). Trimming stripped 4 bases from V and 2 bases from J, with 9 bases between. This CDR3 has 14 amino acids. The CDR3 loop reads CASSNSDGNQPQHF. The CDR3 region has the DNA TGTGCCAGTAGTAACAGTGATGGCAATCAGCCCCAGCATTTT.